These 19 T cell receptor beta chains were all obtained from the same sample, sequenced in a study of blood T cell repertoires in COVID-19. The table came from immunoSEQ multiplex PCR; TCRdb's copy has only in-frame clones and leaves some out. This table has some 220,000 clones, about nine tenths appearing once. Sequencing was performed on PBMCs or T cells enriched from blood (not recorded which). All receptors derive from a woman in her 30s who had recovered from COVID-19.

The rearrangement links TRBV5-4 to TRBJ2-3; D gene uncertain. V was pared by 0 bases and J by 0 bases, with 8 bases between. CDR3 length: 15 residues. The germline gives CDR1 SGHNT, CDR2 YYREEE (reference sequence). The CDR3 spells CASSLEHESTDTQYF. CDR3 DNA sequence: TGTGCCAGCAGCTTGGAGCACGAAAGCACAGATACGCAGTATTTT.

A single count supports this clone. The chain is built from TRBV19 and TRBJ1-2; TRBD1 might be the D (5 bases). The germline CDR1 and CDR2 sequences are LNHDA and SQIVND (reference sequence). This CDR3 is 14 amino acids long. The V and J ends lost 5 bases and 3 bases respectively, with 13 bases between them. The CDR3 here is CASSSSRGDYGYTF. The CDR3 DNA is TGTGCCAGTAGTTCTTCACGGGGGGACTATGGCTACACCTTC.

The V gene is TRBV18, the J gene TRBJ2-3; 8 bases map to TRBD2. CDR1 KGHSH and CDR2 LQKENI come from the germline V gene. The ends lost 3 bases at V and 2 bases at J; junction bases unmatched: 4. CDR3 length equals 15 residues. The CDR3 DNA sequence: TGTGCCAGCTCACCCCCGCGGGGGGCCACAGATACGCAGTATTTT. Amino acid sequence: CASSPPRGATDTQYF.

The rearrangement joins TRBV14 to TRBJ2-1; 10 bases are shared with TRBD1. The CDR3 length is 16 residues. Looked up from germline, CDR1 is SGHDN and CDR2 is FVKESK. The V gene end was trimmed by 0 bases and the J gene end by 7 bases; junction bases not matched to a gene: 6. The CDR3 DNA is TGTGCCAGCAGCCAAGAAGGGACAGGGGTCTTGAATGAGCAGTTCTTC. Translating gives CASSQEGTGVLNEQFF.

The gene calls are TRBV27 and TRBJ2-3, with unresolved D. V was cut by 3 bases and J by 0 bases, with 7 bases left in between. This CDR3 comprises 14 residues. The germline CDR1 and CDR2 sequences are MNHEY and SMNVEV (reference sequence). CDR3 in DNA: TGTGCCAGCAGTTTCTTAACTAGCACAGATACGCAGTATTTT. This codes for CASSFLTSTDTQYF.

This clone appeared once. The V call is TRBV21-1, the J call TRBJ1-1; the DNA was not used to check the table's D call, TRBD1. TRBV21-1 has pseudogene status. The CDR3 runs to 13 residues. In DNA form, the CDR3 reads TGTGCCAGCAGCAAAGGACAAGACATTGAAGCTTTCTTT. Protein: CASSKGQDIEAFF.

The chain carries TRBV2 and TRBJ2-1; TRBD1 matches 10 bases. This CDR3 spans 14 amino acids. CDR1 SNHLY and CDR2 FYNNEI come from the germline V gene. The J segment lost 8 bases and the V segment lost 6 bases, leaving 7 bases of the junction unmatched. This CDR3 reads CASSRDRGLDEQFF. The CDR3 DNA is TGTGCCAGCAGCCGGGACAGGGGTCTCGATGAGCAGTTCTTC.

The chain carries TRBV29-1 and TRBJ2-1; 9 nucleotides match TRBD2. Germline V CDR1 and CDR2: SQVTM, ANQGSEA. J lost 5 bases, V lost 3 bases, and 11 bases had no gene match. The CDR3 loop spans 16 amino acids. CDR3 amino acids: CSVEGAGTSRDNEQFF. For the CDR3, the DNA is TGCAGCGTTGAGGGGGCCGGGACTAGCAGAGACAATGAGCAGTTCTTC.

V and J are TRBV7-6 and TRBJ1-4; TRBD1 matches at 8 bases. The germline gives CDR1 SGHVS, CDR2 FNYEAQ. V trimming: 5 bases; J trimming: 8 bases; junction bases outside the gene matches: 4. The CDR3 runs to 13 residues. The CDR3 region has the DNA TGTGCCAGCAGCGTCGACAGGGGAGAAAAACTGTTTTTT. Translated: CASSVDRGEKLFF. Full variable domain (missing parts from reference TRBV7-6 and TRBJ1-4): GAGVSQSPRYKVTKRGQDVALRCDPISGHVSLYWYRQALGQGPEFLTYFNYEAQQDKSGLPNDRFSAERPEGSISTLTIQRTEQRDSAMYRCASSVDRGEKLFFGSGTQLSVL.

The chain combines TRBV3-1 (or the pseudogene TRBV3-2) with TRBJ1-6; TRBD1 might be the D (5 bases). The CDR3 extends over 16 amino acids. V was clipped by 0 bases and J by 7 bases, with 13 bases between them. The germline CDR1 and CDR2 sequences are LGHDT and YNNKEL (reference sequence). For the CDR3, the DNA is TGTGCCAGCAGCCAAGATCTGGGGCCTTCAAATTCACCCCTCCACTTT. This codes for CASSQDLGPSNSPLHF.

This clone was counted only a few times. The chain employs TRBV9 and TRBJ2-3; D call uncertain. The CDR3 has 14 residues. The ends were cut back, 0 bases at V and 8 bases at J, with 13 bases in the middle. Per germline, CDR1 SGDLS and CDR2 YYNGEE. The CDR3 is CASSVVEGAGTQYF. In DNA form, the CDR3 reads TGTGCCAGCAGCGTAGTCGAAGGAGCTGGTACGCAGTATTTT.

The chain recombines TRBV18 with TRBJ2-7, with 10 nucleotides matching TRBD1. Per germline, CDR1 KGHSH and CDR2 LQKENI. Unmatched junction bases numbered 11, after V lost 5 bases and J lost 7 bases. CDR3 length equals 15 residues. The CDR3 sequence: CASSTKGTGVYEQYF. The CDR3 nucleotides read TGTGCCAGCTCAACCAAGGGGACAGGGGTCTATGAGCAGTACTTC.

V and J are TRBV19 and TRBJ1-4, with 7 bases lining up with TRBD1. CDR3 length: 17 amino acids. The V gene end was trimmed by 6 bases and the J gene end by 7 bases; junction bases not matched to a gene: 17. CDR1 and CDR2 (germline): LNHDA, SQIVND (reference sequence). The CDR3 DNA follows: TGTGCCAGTAGCGGCTGGGGCCAGGGGGGCGCTTCTGAAAAACTGTTTTTT. This encodes CASSGWGQGGASEKLFF.

The gene calls are TRBV19 and TRBJ2-2; no clear D. V was shortened by 1 base and J by 6 bases, with 6 bases between the two germline ends. Germline V lookup: CDR1 LNHDA, CDR2 SQIVND (reference sequence). This CDR3 contains 13 residues. As DNA, the CDR3 is TGTGCCAGTAGTATAGGTTCCGCCGGGGAGCTGTTTTTT. It specifies CASSIGSAGELFF.

V and J are TRBV7-3 and TRBJ2-2; 8 bases line up with TRBD2. This CDR3 comprises 15 residues. Germline V lookup: CDR1 SGHTA, CDR2 FQGTGA. Germline trimming cut 2 bases from V and 10 bases from J; bases unmatched to any gene: 9. The CDR3 is CASSLVGTRAAELFF. The DNA for the CDR3 is TGTGCCAGCAGCTTAGTGGGGACTAGGGCGGCGGAGCTGTTTTTT.

This clone has a single count. The CDR3 nucleotides are TGTGCCAGCAGCTTATACAGGGACGGGGACACTGAAGCTTTCTTT. This codes for CASSLYRDGDTEAFF. The gene calls are TRBV7-9 and TRBJ1-1; D possibly corresponds to TRBD1 (6 bases). The germline V gene encodes CDR1 SEHNR and CDR2 FQNEAQ (reference sequence). Trimming removed 2 bases from V and 3 bases from J, with 13 bases in between. The CDR3 totals 15 residues. The variable domain in full, with the rest retrieved from reference TRBV7-9 and TRBJ1-1, is DTGVSQNPRHKITKRGQNVTFRCDPISEHNRLYWYRQTLGQGPEFLTYFQNEAQLEKSRLLSDRFSAERPKGSFSTLEIQRTEQGDSAMYLCASSLYRDGDTEAFFGQGTRLTVV.

The chain combines TRBV1 with TRBJ1-4. TRBV1 corresponds to a pseudogene. The CDR3 spans 14 residues. The CDR3 bases are TGCACCAGCAGCCAACGGCGGAACAATGAAAAACTGTTTTTT. Translating it yields CTSSQRRNNEKLFF.

J is TRBJ1-6 and V is TRBV24-1; possibly TRBD1 for D (6 bases). Germline-derived CDR1 and CDR2 are KGHDR and SFDVKD. The V and J ends lost 12 bases and 9 bases respectively, with 14 bases between them. The CDR3 contains 12 residues. The CDR3 DNA reads as TGTGCCTCCAAATCAGGGGCTTCACCCCTCCACTTT. It specifies CASKSGASPLHF.

The chain joins TRBV4-1 to TRBJ2-6; D is possibly TRBD1 (7 bases). Per germline, CDR1 MGHRA and CDR2 YSYEKL. CDR3 length: 19 residues. V lost 2 bases to trimming and J lost 2 bases, with 19 bases between them. The CDR3 sequence is CASSQYTAGGKAGANVLTF. CDR3 in DNA: TGCGCCAGCAGCCAATATACGGCAGGGGGGAAGGCTGGGGCCAACGTCCTGACTTTC.